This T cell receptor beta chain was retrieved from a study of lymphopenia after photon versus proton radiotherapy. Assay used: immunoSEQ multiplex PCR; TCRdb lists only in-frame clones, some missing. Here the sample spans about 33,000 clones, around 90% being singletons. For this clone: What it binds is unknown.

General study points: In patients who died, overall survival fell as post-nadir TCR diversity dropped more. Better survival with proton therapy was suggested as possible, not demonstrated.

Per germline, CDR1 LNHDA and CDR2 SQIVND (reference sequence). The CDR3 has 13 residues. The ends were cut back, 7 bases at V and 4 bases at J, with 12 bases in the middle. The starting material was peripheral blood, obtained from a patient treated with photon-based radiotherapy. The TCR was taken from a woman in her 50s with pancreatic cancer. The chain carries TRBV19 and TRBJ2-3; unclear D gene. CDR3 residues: CASIGIDADTQYF. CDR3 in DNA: TGTGCCAGTATTGGAATAGACGCAGATACGCAGTATTTT.